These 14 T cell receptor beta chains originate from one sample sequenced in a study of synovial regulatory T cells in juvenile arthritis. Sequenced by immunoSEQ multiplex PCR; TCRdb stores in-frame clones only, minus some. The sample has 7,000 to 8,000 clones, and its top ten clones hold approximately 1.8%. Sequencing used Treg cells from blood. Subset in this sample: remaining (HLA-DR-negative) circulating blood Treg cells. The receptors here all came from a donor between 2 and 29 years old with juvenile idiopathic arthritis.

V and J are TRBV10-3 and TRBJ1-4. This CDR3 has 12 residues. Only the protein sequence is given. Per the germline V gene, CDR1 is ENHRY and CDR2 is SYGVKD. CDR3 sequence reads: CAIRGLGEKLFF.

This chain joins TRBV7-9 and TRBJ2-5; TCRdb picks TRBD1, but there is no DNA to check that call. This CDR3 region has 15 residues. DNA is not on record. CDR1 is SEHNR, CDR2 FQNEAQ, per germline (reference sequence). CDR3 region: CASSLLGQNQETQYF.

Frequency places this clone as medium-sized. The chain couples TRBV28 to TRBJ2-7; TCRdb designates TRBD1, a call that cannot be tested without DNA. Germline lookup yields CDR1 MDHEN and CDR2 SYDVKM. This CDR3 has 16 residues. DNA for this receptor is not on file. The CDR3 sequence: CASSPTWPGDSYEQYF.

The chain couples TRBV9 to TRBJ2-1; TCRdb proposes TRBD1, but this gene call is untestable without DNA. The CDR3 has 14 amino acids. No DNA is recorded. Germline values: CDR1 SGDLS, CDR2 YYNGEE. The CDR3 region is CASSAPDSYNEQFF.

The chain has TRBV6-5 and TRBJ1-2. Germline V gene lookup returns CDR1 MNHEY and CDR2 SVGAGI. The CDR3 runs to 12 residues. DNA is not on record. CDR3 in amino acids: CASKRGTYGYTF.

The CDR3 region is CASSLAGTTSLYEQYF. V usage is TRBV5-1 and J usage is TRBJ2-7; the D gene TCRdb calls, TRBD2, cannot be checked with no DNA. This CDR3 comprises 16 residues. DNA is not on record. Germline values: CDR1 SGHRS, CDR2 YFSETQ.

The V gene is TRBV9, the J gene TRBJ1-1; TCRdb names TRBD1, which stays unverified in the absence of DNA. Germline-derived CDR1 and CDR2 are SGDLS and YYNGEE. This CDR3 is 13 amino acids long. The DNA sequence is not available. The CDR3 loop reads CASSDLPGSSAFF.

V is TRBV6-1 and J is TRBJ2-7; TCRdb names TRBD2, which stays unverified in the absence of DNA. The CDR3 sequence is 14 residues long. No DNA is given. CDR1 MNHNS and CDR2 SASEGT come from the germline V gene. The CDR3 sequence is CASIGSGGDYEQYF.

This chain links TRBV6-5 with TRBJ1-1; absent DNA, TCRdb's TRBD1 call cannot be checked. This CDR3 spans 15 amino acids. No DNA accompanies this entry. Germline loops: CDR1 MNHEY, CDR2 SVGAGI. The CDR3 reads CASSYDRGRNTEAFF.

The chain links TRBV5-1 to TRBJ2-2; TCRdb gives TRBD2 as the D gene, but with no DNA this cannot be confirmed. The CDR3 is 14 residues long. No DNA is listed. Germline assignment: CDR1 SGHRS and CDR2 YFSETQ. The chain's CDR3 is CASSLIRDTGELFF.

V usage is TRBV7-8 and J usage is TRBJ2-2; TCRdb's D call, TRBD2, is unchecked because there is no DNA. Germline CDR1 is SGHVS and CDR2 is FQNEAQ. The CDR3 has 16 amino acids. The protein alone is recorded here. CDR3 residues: CASSLGTSGSTGELFF.

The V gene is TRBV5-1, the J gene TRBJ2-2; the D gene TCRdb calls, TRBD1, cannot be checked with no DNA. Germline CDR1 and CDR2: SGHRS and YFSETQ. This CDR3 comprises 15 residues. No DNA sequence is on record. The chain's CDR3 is CASSLRQTNTGELFF.

The CDR3 spells CASSLGPEKLFF. V gene TRBV5-4 combines with J gene TRBJ1-4; checking the TCRdb D call of TRBD1 is not possible without DNA. The CDR3 runs 12 residues. The DNA sequence is not available. Germline V CDR1 and CDR2: SGHNT, YYREEE (reference sequence).

CDR3: CASSLMGGIGTDTQYF. The chain links TRBV28 to TRBJ2-3. CDR3 size: 16 residues. The protein alone is recorded here. Germline CDR1 and CDR2: MDHEN and SYDVKM. Filled out from reference TRBV28 and TRBJ2-3, the complete variable domain reads DVKVTQSSRYLVKRTGEKVFLECVQDMDHENMFWYRQDPGLGLRLIYFSYDVKMKEKGDIPEGYSVSREKKERFSLILESASTNQTSMYLCASSLMGGIGTDTQYFGPGTRLTVL.